This is a list of T cell receptor beta chains from one sample in a study of cytomegalovirus exposure and HLA in healthy donors. Method: immunoSEQ multiplex PCR; TCRdb's copy keeps in-frame clones and lacks some. The sample has about 180,000 clones, around 80% seen once. Sequencing input: PBMCs. The receptor set was obtained from a man aged 40-49 years in good health and CMV-seronegative. Both conserved end residues are part of each CDR3. A D gene is named only where the DNA matches it firmly. Rows may omit the clone size; those that give it use once, few, many or a size class.

j_call,v_call,clone_size,d_call,cdr3_length,cdr3_aa,cdr3_nt
TRBJ1-6,TRBV7-6,.,.,15,CASSLDTYFNSPLHF,TGTGCCAGCAGCCTGGACACGTACTTTAATTCACCCCTCCACTTT
TRBJ2-7,TRBV12-5,few,TRBD1,14,CASGLGDRVHEQYF,TGTGCTAGTGGTTTGGGGGACAGGGTCCACGAGCAGTACTTC
TRBJ1-1,TRBV5-4,.,TRBD1,17,CASSLAPGQGANTEAFF,TGTGCCAGCAGCTTGGCACCGGGACAGGGGGCGAACACTGAAGCTTTCTTT
TRBJ1-4,TRBV6-6,.,.,14,CASSYRGANEKLFF,TGTGCCAGCAGTTACCGGGGGGCGAATGAAAAACTGTTTTTT
TRBJ1-1,TRBV7-8,.,.,15,CASSLGLGRGTEAFF,TGTGCCAGCAGCTTAGGCCTGGGTAGGGGCACTGAAGCTTTCTTT
TRBJ1-2,TRBV6-1,.,.,12,CASSEFLQDYTF,TGTGCCAGCAGTGAATTTCTACAGGACTACACCTTC
TRBJ1-5,TRBV6-5,.,.,15,CASSPRGGSNQPQHF,TGTGCCAGCAGTCCCCGGGGGGGTAGCAATCAGCCCCAGCATTTT
TRBJ1-1,TRBV2,.,.,15,CASSRTGPMNTEAFF,TGTGCCAGCAGTCGAACAGGACCTATGAACACTGAAGCTTTCTTT
TRBJ1-2,TRBV7-9,.,TRBD1,14,CAINPGQSPYGYTF,TGTGCCATCAACCCGGGACAGTCCCCCTATGGCTACACCTTC
TRBJ2-7,TRBV6-1,.,TRBD2,15,CASSADTSGGYEQYF,TGTGCCAGCAGTGCCGATACTAGCGGGGGATACGAGCAGTACTTC
TRBJ1-1,TRBV11-2,.,.,13,CASSSPGIIEAFF,TGTGCCAGCAGCTCTCCAGGGATAATAGAAGCTTTCTTT
TRBJ2-7,TRBV11-2,.,TRBD1,14,CASSSQRQGSEQYF,TGTGCCAGCAGCTCGCAGAGACAGGGGAGCGAGCAGTACTTC
TRBJ1-2,TRBV14,.,TRBD1,15,CASSLRTGWNYGYTF,TGTGCCAGCAGCCTCCGGACAGGGTGGAACTATGGCTACACCTTC
TRBJ1-1,TRBV5-1,.,TRBD1,15,CASSLAQGAGAEAFF,TGCGCCAGCAGCTTGGCACAGGGGGCCGGGGCTGAAGCTTTCTTT
TRBJ2-7,TRBV6-5,.,.,14,CASSQTGSTYEQYF,TGTGCCAGCAGTCAGACAGGCTCCACCTACGAGCAGTACTTC
TRBJ2-7,TRBV6-5,.,TRBD1,15,CASSGTGGSSYEQYF,TGTGCCAGCAGCGGAACAGGGGGGTCCTCCTACGAGCAGTACTTC
TRBJ2-1,TRBV7-9,.,TRBD2,16,CASSLVGGGTFNEQFF,TGTGCCAGCAGCTTAGTGGGGGGAGGGACCTTCAATGAGCAGTTCTTC
TRBJ2-7,TRBV9,few,.,15,CASSVAGGPSYEQYF,TGTGCCAGCAGCGTAGCCGGGGGGCCCTCCTACGAGCAGTACTTC
TRBJ2-7,TRBV6-1,.,TRBD2,15,CASSEVGGGSYEQYF,TGTGCCAGCAGTGAAGTTGGGGGGGGGTCCTACGAGCAGTACTTC
TRBJ2-7,TRBV5-1,once,.,14,CASSLGAATYEQYF,TGCGCCAGCAGCTTGGGGGCAGCAACCTACGAGCAGTACTTC
TRBJ2-1,TRBV7-6,few,.,13,CASSLFSADEQFF,TGTGCCAGCAGCTTATTTAGCGCCGATGAGCAGTTCTTC
TRBJ2-7,TRBV5-1,few,TRBD1,15,CASSFTGDSSYEQYF,TGCGCCAGCAGCTTCACAGGGGATAGCTCCTACGAGCAGTACTTC
TRBJ1-2,TRBV5-1,.,TRBD1,14,CASSLEQGAIGYTF,TGCGCCAGCAGCTTGGAACAGGGGGCCATTGGCTACACCTTC
TRBJ2-2,TRBV6-1,.,.,15,CASSEERRGSGELFF,TGTGCCAGCAGTGAAGAAAGAAGGGGCAGCGGGGAGCTGTTTTTT
TRBJ1-1,TRBV29-1,.,TRBD1,11,CSVGTGQEAFF,TGCAGCGTCGGGACAGGGCAAGAAGCTTTCTTT
TRBJ1-6,TRBV18,.,TRBD1,16,CASSHTGTGGDSPLHF,TGTGCCAGCTCACACACCGGGACAGGGGGCGATTCACCCCTCCACTTT
TRBJ2-1,TRBV27,.,TRBD2,15,CASSLRAGGRNEQFF,TGTGCCAGCAGTTTAAGGGCGGGAGGGCGCAATGAGCAGTTCTTC
TRBJ1-5,TRBV19,.,.,16,CASSHHRSPIDQPQHF,TGTGCCAGTAGTCATCACAGGAGCCCCATTGATCAGCCCCAGCATTTT
TRBJ2-1,TRBV18,.,.,12,CASSQGVNEQFF,TGTGCCAGCTCCCAGGGCGTCAATGAGCAGTTCTTC
TRBJ1-1,TRBV7-9,.,.,16,CASSSERRQVNTEAFF,TGTGCCAGCAGCTCCGAACGTCGACAGGTGAACACTGAAGCTTTCTTT
TRBJ2-5,TRBV4-1,.,.,15,CASSQDRGRAETQYF,TGCGCCAGCAGCCAAGATCGGGGAAGGGCGGAGACCCAGTACTTC
TRBJ1-1,TRBV5-1,.,.,16,CASRLARFPRDTEAFF,TGCGCCAGCAGGTTGGCAAGGTTCCCGAGGGACACTGAAGCTTTCTTT
TRBJ2-1,TRBV9,.,TRBD1,15,CASARQGSSYNEQFF,TGTGCCAGCGCCCGACAGGGATCCTCCTACAATGAGCAGTTCTTC
TRBJ2-3,TRBV7-8,.,.,12,CASSRDGDTQYF,TGTGCCAGCAGTCGGGATGGGGATACGCAGTATTTT
TRBJ2-3,TRBV6-6,.,.,14,CASNHRGSADTQYF,TGTGCCAGCAATCACCGGGGGTCGGCAGATACGCAGTATTTT
TRBJ2-5,TRBV6-5,once,.,13,CASRANGQETQYF,TGTGCCAGCCGCGCTAATGGCCAAGAGACCCAGTACTTC
TRBJ2-3,TRBV10-1,.,.,15,CASSEDSAYTDTQYF,TGCGCCAGCAGTGAGGACAGCGCCTACACAGATACGCAGTATTTT
TRBJ2-5,TRBV15,.,.,18,CATSRDRGDVRGQETQYF,TGTGCCACCAGCAGAGACAGGGGTGACGTCCGTGGGCAAGAGACCCAGTACTTC
TRBJ2-7,TRBV12-5,few,TRBD1,16,CASGLLLGQGRYEQYF,TGTGCTAGTGGTTTGCTATTGGGACAGGGGAGGTACGAGCAGTACTTC